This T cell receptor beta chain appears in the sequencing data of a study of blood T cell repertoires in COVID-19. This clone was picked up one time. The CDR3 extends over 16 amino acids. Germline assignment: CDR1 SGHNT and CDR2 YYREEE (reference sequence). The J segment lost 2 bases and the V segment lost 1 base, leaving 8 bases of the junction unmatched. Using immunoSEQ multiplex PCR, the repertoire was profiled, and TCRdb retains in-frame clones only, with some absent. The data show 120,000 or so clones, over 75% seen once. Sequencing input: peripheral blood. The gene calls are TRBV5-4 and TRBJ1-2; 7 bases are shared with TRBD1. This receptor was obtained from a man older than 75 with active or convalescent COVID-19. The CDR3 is CASSLRSTGPNYGYTF. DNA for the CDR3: TGTGCCAGCAGCTTGCGTTCGACAGGGCCAAACTATGGCTACACCTTC. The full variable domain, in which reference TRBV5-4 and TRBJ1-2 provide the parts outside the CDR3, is ETGVTQSPTHLIKTRGQQVTLRCSSQSGHNTVSWYQQALGQGPQFIFQYYREEENGRGNFPPRFSGLQFPNYSSELNVNALELDDSALYLCASSLRSTGPNYGYTFGSGTRLTVV.